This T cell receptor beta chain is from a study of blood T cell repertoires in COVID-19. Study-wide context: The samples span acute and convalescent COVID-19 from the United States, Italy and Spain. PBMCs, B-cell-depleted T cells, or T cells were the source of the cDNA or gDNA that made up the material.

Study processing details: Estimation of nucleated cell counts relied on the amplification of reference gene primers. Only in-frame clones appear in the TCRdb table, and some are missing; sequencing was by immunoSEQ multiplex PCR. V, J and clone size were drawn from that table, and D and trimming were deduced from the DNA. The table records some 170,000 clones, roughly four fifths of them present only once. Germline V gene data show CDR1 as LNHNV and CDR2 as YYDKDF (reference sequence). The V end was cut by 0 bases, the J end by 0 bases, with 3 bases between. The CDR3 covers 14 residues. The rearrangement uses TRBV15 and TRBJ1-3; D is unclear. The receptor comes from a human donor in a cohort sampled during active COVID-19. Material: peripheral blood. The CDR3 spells CATSRDRSGNTIYF. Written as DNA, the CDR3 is TGTGCCACCAGCAGAGATCGCTCTGGAAACACCATATATTTT.